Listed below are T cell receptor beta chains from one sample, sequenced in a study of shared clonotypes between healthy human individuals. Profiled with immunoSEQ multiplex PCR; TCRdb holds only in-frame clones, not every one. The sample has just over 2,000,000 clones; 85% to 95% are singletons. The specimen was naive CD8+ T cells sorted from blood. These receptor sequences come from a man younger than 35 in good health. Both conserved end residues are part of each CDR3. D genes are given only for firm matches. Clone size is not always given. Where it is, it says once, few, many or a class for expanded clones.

CDR3nt: TGTGCCAGCAGCGCCGGACTAGCGGGGGGAACGGAGACCCAGTACTTC; CDR3aa: CASSAGLAGGTETQYF; v_gene: TRBV9; j_gene: TRBJ2-5; d_gene: TRBD2; abundance: .
CDR3nt: TGTGCCAGCAGCGTATGGGAAGGAGCAGATACGCAGTATTTT; CDR3aa: CASSVWEGADTQYF; v_gene: TRBV9; j_gene: TRBJ2-3; d_gene: .; abundance: .
CDR3nt: TGCGCCAGCAGTCCCGGGACAGGGATCTACGAGCAGTACTTC; CDR3aa: CASSPGTGIYEQYF; v_gene: TRBV4-3; j_gene: TRBJ2-7; d_gene: TRBD1; abundance: .
CDR3nt: TGTGCCAGTAGTATAGATTTAGAGGAGGGGGTAAGGAAAAACATTCAGTACTTC; CDR3aa: CASSIDLEEGVRKNIQYF; v_gene: TRBV19; j_gene: TRBJ2-4; d_gene: .; abundance: .
CDR3nt: TGTGCCAGCAGCCCGGTCCAAGGGGTAGCGGATACGCAGTATTTT; CDR3aa: CASSPVQGVADTQYF; v_gene: TRBV5-8; j_gene: TRBJ2-3; d_gene: .; abundance: .
CDR3nt: TGTGCCAGTAGTATCCGATATAGCAATCAGCCCCAGCATTTT; CDR3aa: CASSIRYSNQPQHF; v_gene: TRBV19; j_gene: TRBJ1-5; d_gene: .; abundance: .
CDR3nt: TGCGCCAGCAGCTTGGATGGGTGGGGCACTGAAGCTTTCTTT; CDR3aa: CASSLDGWGTEAFF; v_gene: TRBV5-1; j_gene: TRBJ1-1; d_gene: .; abundance: .
CDR3nt: TGTGCCAGCGCGCGACAGGGGCCCTTCTACGAGCAGTACTTC; CDR3aa: CASARQGPFYEQYF; v_gene: TRBV7-9; j_gene: TRBJ2-7; d_gene: TRBD1; abundance: .
CDR3nt: TGTGCCAGCAGTTACTCGCCCACCACTGGGGCCAACGTCCTGACTTTC; CDR3aa: CASSYSPTTGANVLTF; v_gene: TRBV6-6; j_gene: TRBJ2-6; d_gene: .; abundance: .
CDR3nt: TGTGCCAGCAGTCCGACAGGGAGCACAGATACGCAGTATTTT; CDR3aa: CASSPTGSTDTQYF; v_gene: TRBV28; j_gene: TRBJ2-3; d_gene: TRBD1; abundance: .
CDR3nt: TGTGCCAGCAGCCCCACTAGCGGGAGGTCCCTAAGCTCCTACAATGAGCAGTTCTTC; CDR3aa: CASSPTSGRSLSSYNEQFF; v_gene: TRBV9; j_gene: TRBJ2-1; d_gene: TRBD2; abundance: .
CDR3nt: TGTGCCAGCAGCTTGTTCGGAACCGGGGAGCTGTTTTTT; CDR3aa: CASSLFGTGELFF; v_gene: TRBV5-4; j_gene: TRBJ2-2; d_gene: .; abundance: .
CDR3nt: TGCGCCAGCAGCCAAGGGGGGACAGGGAGCAATGAGCAGTTCTTC; CDR3aa: CASSQGGTGSNEQFF; v_gene: TRBV4-1; j_gene: TRBJ2-1; d_gene: TRBD1; abundance: .
CDR3nt: TGTGCCAGCACTCCCAGCGGATTAGGGGGCGAAGCTTTCTTT; CDR3aa: CASTPSGLGGEAFF; v_gene: TRBV28; j_gene: TRBJ1-1; d_gene: TRBD1; abundance: .
CDR3nt: TGCAGCGTTGAAGATCGGCGCGGCGGGAAGGGACGGGGCGAGCAGTACTTC; CDR3aa: CSVEDRRGGKGRGEQYF; v_gene: TRBV29-1; j_gene: TRBJ2-7; d_gene: .; abundance: .
CDR3nt: TGTGCCAGCAGCCTACTAGCGGTAAATCCCCACGAGCAGTACTTC; CDR3aa: CASSLLAVNPHEQYF; v_gene: TRBV7-8; j_gene: TRBJ2-7; d_gene: TRBD2; abundance: .
CDR3nt: TGTGCCAGCAGTCCCGACTCAGCGGGGGGGTACTGGGAGCAGTACTTC; CDR3aa: CASSPDSAGGYWEQYF; v_gene: TRBV27; j_gene: TRBJ2-7; d_gene: TRBD2; abundance: .
CDR3nt: TGTGCCAGCAGCCTCTGGACTAGCGAGGCCGGGGAGCTGTTTTTT; CDR3aa: CASSLWTSEAGELFF; v_gene: TRBV9; j_gene: TRBJ2-2; d_gene: TRBD2; abundance: .
CDR3nt: TGTGCCAGCAGCCAAGCTATTCGGGGGATTGACGAGCAGCACTTC; CDR3aa: CASSQAIRGIDEQHF; v_gene: TRBV14; j_gene: TRBJ2-7; d_gene: .; abundance: .
CDR3nt: TGCGCCAGCAGCCAAGTGCCGGACCGCGAGCAGTACTTC; CDR3aa: CASSQVPDREQYF; v_gene: TRBV4-1; j_gene: TRBJ2-7; d_gene: .; abundance: .
CDR3nt: TGTGCCAGCTCCCTTCAGCCAGGGGCAAACTATGGCTACACCTTC; CDR3aa: CASSLQPGANYGYTF; v_gene: TRBV28; j_gene: TRBJ1-2; d_gene: .; abundance: .
CDR3nt: TGTGCCAGCAGTCCCGATGGACAGCCGACGGGAGATACGCAGTATTTT; CDR3aa: CASSPDGQPTGDTQYF; v_gene: TRBV27; j_gene: TRBJ2-3; d_gene: .; abundance: once
CDR3nt: TGCGCCAGCAGCCAAGTTCCAGCGGGGAAAGAGACCCAGTACTTC; CDR3aa: CASSQVPAGKETQYF; v_gene: TRBV4-1; j_gene: TRBJ2-5; d_gene: TRBD2; abundance: .
CDR3nt: TGCGCCAGCAGTGAGTCGGGGCAGGGGAACACTGAAGCTTTCTTT; CDR3aa: CASSESGQGNTEAFF; v_gene: TRBV10-1; j_gene: TRBJ1-1; d_gene: .; abundance: .
CDR3nt: TGTGCCAGCAGGACTCCCAGCTCCTACGAGCAGTACTTC; CDR3aa: CASRTPSSYEQYF; v_gene: TRBV6-1; j_gene: TRBJ2-7; d_gene: .; abundance: .
CDR3nt: TGTGCCAGCAGCCCCCTCGCCGGGGAGCTGTTTTTT; CDR3aa: CASSPLAGELFF; v_gene: TRBV7-9; j_gene: TRBJ2-2; d_gene: .; abundance: few
CDR3nt: TGTGCCAGCAGCGTGGGGGGACAGAGCTACGAGCAGTACTTC; CDR3aa: CASSVGGQSYEQYF; v_gene: TRBV9; j_gene: TRBJ2-7; d_gene: .; abundance: .
CDR3nt: TGTGCCAGCAGCTTAGTGACTGGGACAGGCTTGGGAGAGACCCAGTACTTC; CDR3aa: CASSLVTGTGLGETQYF; v_gene: TRBV13; j_gene: TRBJ2-5; d_gene: TRBD1; abundance: .
CDR3nt: TGTGCCAGCAGGGGACTAGCGGGAGCCTACGAGCAGTACTTC; CDR3aa: CASRGLAGAYEQYF; v_gene: TRBV27; j_gene: TRBJ2-7; d_gene: TRBD2; abundance: .
CDR3nt: TGTGCCAGCAGTCGAGGACAGGAAACCGGGGAGCTGTTTTTT; CDR3aa: CASSRGQETGELFF; v_gene: TRBV6-6; j_gene: TRBJ2-2; d_gene: TRBD1; abundance: .
CDR3nt: TGTGCCAGCAGCAACGAGGGGGGCACAGATACGCAGTATTTT; CDR3aa: CASSNEGGTDTQYF; v_gene: TRBV5-4; j_gene: TRBJ2-3; d_gene: .; abundance: .
CDR3nt: TGTGCCAGCAGCTGGGACCCCGTTGTGACAGATACGCAGTATTTT; CDR3aa: CASSWDPVVTDTQYF; v_gene: TRBV7-9; j_gene: TRBJ2-3; d_gene: .; abundance: .
CDR3nt: TGTGCCAGCAGCGAATTATTTGAGGAAGTAGCAACAGATACGCAGTATTTT; CDR3aa: CASSELFEEVATDTQYF; v_gene: TRBV9; j_gene: TRBJ2-3; d_gene: .; abundance: .
CDR3nt: TGCGCCAGCAGCGCCGTCGTAGCGGGTGAATACGAGCAGTACTTC; CDR3aa: CASSAVVAGEYEQYF; v_gene: TRBV5-1; j_gene: TRBJ2-7; d_gene: TRBD2; abundance: .
CDR3nt: TGTGCCAGCAGTACCGGGACAGGGGTAGCAGATACGCAGTATTTT; CDR3aa: CASSTGTGVADTQYF; v_gene: TRBV25-1; j_gene: TRBJ2-3; d_gene: TRBD1; abundance: .
CDR3nt: TGTGCCAGCAGTTCCGACGGTATGTACGAGCAGTACTTC; CDR3aa: CASSSDGMYEQYF; v_gene: TRBV6-5; j_gene: TRBJ2-7; d_gene: .; abundance: .
CDR3nt: TGTGCCAGTAGTCCAGGGTGGGCCTATAGCAATCAGCCCCAGCATTTT; CDR3aa: CASSPGWAYSNQPQHF; v_gene: TRBV19; j_gene: TRBJ1-5; d_gene: .; abundance: .
CDR3nt: TGTGCCAGTAGTATTGGAGTCTTATCGAATCAGCCCCAGCATTTT; CDR3aa: CASSIGVLSNQPQHF; v_gene: TRBV19; j_gene: TRBJ1-5; d_gene: .; abundance: .
CDR3nt: TGTGCCAGCAGCTCCGGGGTAGCTAGCGGGGTACACAATGAGCAGTTCTTC; CDR3aa: CASSSGVASGVHNEQFF; v_gene: TRBV5-4; j_gene: TRBJ2-1; d_gene: TRBD2; abundance: .
CDR3nt: TGTGCCAGCAGTGTGGTGCCGGGCGAGCAGTACTTC; CDR3aa: CASSVVPGEQYF; v_gene: TRBV25-1; j_gene: TRBJ2-7; d_gene: .; abundance: .
CDR3nt: TGTGCCAGCAGTGCGGGGGTGGCCGGGGAGCTGTTTTTT; CDR3aa: CASSAGVAGELFF; v_gene: TRBV6-5; j_gene: TRBJ2-2; d_gene: TRBD2; abundance: .
CDR3nt: TGTGCCAGCAGCCCCGGGCCAGTCAATTCACCCCTCCACTTT; CDR3aa: CASSPGPVNSPLHF; v_gene: TRBV5-6; j_gene: TRBJ1-6; d_gene: .; abundance: .
CDR3nt: TGCGCCAGCAGCCAAGATCTCCGGAGCACCATATATTTT; CDR3aa: CASSQDLRSTIYF; v_gene: TRBV4-1; j_gene: TRBJ1-3; d_gene: .; abundance: once